Presented here are 12 T cell receptor beta chains from one specimen sequenced in a study of T cells in women clearing cervical HPV infection. Produced via immunoSEQ multiplex PCR; TCRdb's table is partial and in-frame only. In total, the table holds tens of thousands of clones. The sequenced material came from blood buffy coat. These receptors all come from a woman between 18 and 70 years old with a cervical HPV16 infection that either progressed to CIN3+ or cleared (not recorded which).

About this clone itself: With the read ending 3 residues before the CDR3 end, the germline J gene is used to fill in that end. V gene TRBV29-1 combines with J gene TRBJ1-2; 7 bases agree with TRBD1. The CDR3 length is 14 residues. Germline V CDR1 and CDR2: SQVTM, ANQGSEA. With 7 bases clipped from V and 3 bases from J, the junction kept 11 bases outside the gene matches. The CDR3 bases that were read are TGCAGCGGGGGAGAATCACAGGGGCACTATGGC. Its translation is CSGGESQGHYG. The CDR3, in full, reads CSGGESQGHYGYTF.

On this clone itself: The read terminates 3 residues before the CDR3 end, so the remaining end is supplied by the germline J gene. The rearrangement links TRBV20-1 to TRBJ2-7; D ambiguous. With 6 bases removed from V and 1 base from J, the gap between germline ends came to 13 bases. The CDR3 contains 13 residues. Per germline, CDR1 DFQATT and CDR2 SNEGSKA (reference sequence). The CDR3 spells CSARYPTSYEQYF. CDR3 DNA (partial): TGCAGTGCCCGGTACCCGACTTCCTACGAG.

The part of the CDR3 DNA that was read is TGTGCCAGCAGGCCCCTTTTTGGGGCAAAACCCATAGGGGAGACT. This translates into CASRPLFGAKPIGET. The whole CDR3 sequence is CASRPLFGAKPIGETQYF. The V call is TRBV28, the J call TRBJ2-4, with D tentatively TRBD1 or TRBD2 (5 bases each). The read ends 3 residues shy of where the CDR3 ends; the end is completed using the germline J gene. This CDR3 has 18 residues. CDR1 is MDHEN and CDR2 is SYDVKM in the germline V gene.

Notes on this clone: The CDR3 extends 3 residues past the end of the read, so its final part is completed from the germline J gene. V and J are TRBV7-9 and TRBJ2-2; TRBD1 agrees at 7 bases. With V trimmed by 8 bases and J by 3 bases, 9 bases remained unmatched. The germline V gene encodes CDR1 SEHNR and CDR2 FQNEAQ (reference sequence). This CDR3 contains 15 residues. The CDR3 bases that were read are TGTGCCAGCGGCCCTGGGACAGCGGACACCGGGGAG. This codes for CASGPGTADTGE. Given in full, the CDR3 is CASGPGTADTGELFF.

On this clone: The read comes to an end 3 residues before the CDR3 does, leaving the germline J gene to fill in the end. The chain is built from TRBV19 and TRBJ1-5, with 10 bases fitting TRBD1. Germline CDR1 reads LNHDA; CDR2 reads SQIVND (reference sequence). This CDR3 spans 13 amino acids. Trimming at V came to 10 bases and at J to 3 bases, leaving 3 bases not matched to a gene. Partial CDR3 DNA: TGTGCCATTGGACAGGGGGACAATCAGCCC. This encodes CAIGQGDNQP. The complete CDR3 reads CAIGQGDNQPQHF.

The CDR3 is CASSPSVQETQYF. Incomplete CDR3 DNA: TGTGCCAGCAGCCCTAGCGTCCAAGAGACG. The gene calls are TRBV7-9 and TRBJ2-3, with a weak D call TRBD2 (6 bases). The CDR3 goes on 3 residues after the read ends, and that part is filled in from the germline J gene. Germline V gives CDR1 SEHNR, CDR2 FQNEAQ (reference sequence). The CDR3 totals 13 residues.

Comment on this clone: The read stops 3 residues short of the end of the CDR3; the missing end is completed from the germline J gene. The chain is built from TRBV7-2 and TRBJ2-1; D not certain. Trimming cost V 5 bases and J 0 bases, with 5 bases left between them. CDR1 is SGHTA and CDR2 is FQGNSA in the germline V gene. CDR3 size: 13 residues. CDR3: CASSPRSYNEQFF. Incomplete CDR3 DNA: TGTGCCAGCAGCCCTCGCTCCTACAATGAG. The complete variable domain, with remaining parts taken from reference TRBV7-2 and TRBJ2-1, reads GAGVSQSPSNKVTEKGKDVELRCDPISGHTALYWYRQSLGQGLEFLIYFQGNSAPDKSGLPSDRFSAERTGGSVSTLTIQRTQQEDSAVYLCASSPRSYNEQFFGPGTRLTVL.

Note on this clone: The read gets to within 3 residues of the CDR3 end, and the germline J gene fills in the rest. The rearrangement joins TRBV6-1 to TRBJ1-1, with 8 nucleotides matching TRBD1. From germline, CDR1 is MNHNS and CDR2 SASEGT. V was pared by 1 base and J by 4 bases, with 5 bases of the junction left unmatched. The CDR3 is 15 amino acids. CDR3 residues: CASSEVQGASTEAFF. The CDR3 bases that were read are TGTGCCAGCAGTGAAGTCCAGGGGGCGAGCACTGAA.

To note about this clone: The sequence runs out 3 residues before the end of the CDR3; the remainder is reconstructed from the germline J gene. V and J are TRBV4-1 and TRBJ1-2; no clear D gene. CDR1 is MGHRA and CDR2 is YSYEKL in the germline V gene. Trimming pared 0 bases from V and 3 bases from J, leaving 5 bases between. This CDR3 comprises 13 residues. The covered CDR3 bases are TGCGCCAGCAGCCAAGATTTCTACTATGGC. This gives the protein CASSQDFYYG. The whole CDR3 reads CASSQDFYYGYTF.

As concerns this clone: The sequenced fragment ends 3 residues before the CDR3 boundary, so the rest is inferred from the germline J gene. The J gene is TRBJ2-5, the V gene TRBV19, with 7 bases aligning to TRBD1. Trimming cost V 6 bases and J 2 bases; bases outside gene matches: 6. Germline CDR1 and CDR2: LNHDA and SQIVND (reference sequence). CDR3 length: 14 amino acids. The CDR3 sequence is CASRQPGQQETQYF. CDR3 DNA, as far as it was read: TGTGCCAGTAGGCAGCCGGGACAGCAAGAGACC.

The CDR3 region is CASWGVWSSPLHF. Partial CDR3 DNA: TGTGCCAGCTGGGGGGTGTGGAGTTCACCC. The chain links TRBV28 to TRBJ1-6, with a weak D call TRBD1 (5 bases). The read halts 3 residues ahead of the CDR3 end, with the missing end drawn from the germline J gene. This CDR3 has 13 residues. Per the germline V gene, CDR1 is MDHEN and CDR2 is SYDVKM. Trimming stripped 8 bases from V and 9 bases from J, with 14 bases between.

Turning to this clone: The read falls 3 residues short of the CDR3 end, and the missing part is taken from the germline J gene. This chain links TRBV5-1 with TRBJ1-1; 7 bases match TRBD1. The trim removed 1 base at V and 3 bases at J, leaving 3 bases unmatched. The length of the CDR3 is 14 residues. CDR1 is SGHRS, CDR2 YFSETQ, per germline. The CDR3 here is CASSLLDRDTEAFF. The CDR3 DNA, read in part, is TGCGCCAGCAGCTTGCTCGACAGGGACACTGAA. The full variable domain, completed using reference TRBV5-1 and TRBJ1-1, is KAGVTQTPRYLIKTRGQQVTLSCSPISGHRSVSWYQQTPGQGLQFLFEYFSETQRNKGNFPGRFSGRQFSNSRSEMNVSTLELGDSALYLCASSLLDRDTEAFFGQGTRLTVV.